Following are 15 T cell receptor beta chains from one sample sequenced in a study of shared clonotypes between healthy human individuals. The data were produced by immunoSEQ multiplex PCR, yet TCRdb's version contains in-frame clones alone and is incomplete. The table lists 650,000 to 700,000 clones, about 90% of them singletons. Sequences were obtained from memory CD8+ T cells from PBMCs. Subset given: CD45RO+ cells pooled with CCR7-negative TemRA cells. The source is a young man in good health. Some clones in this sample may be carry-over from other donors' samples.

As to this clone: The same CDR3 arises from other DNA sequences in this sample as well. This rearrangement joins TRBV28 to TRBJ1-1, with D hard to call. Trimming stripped 5 bases from V and 3 bases from J, with 4 bases between. The CDR3 is 11 residues long. The germline CDR1 and CDR2 sequences are MDHEN and SYDVKM. The CDR3 DNA sequence: TGTGCCAGCAGTCCCGACACTGAAGCTTTCTTT. This gives the protein CASSPDTEAFF.

Comment on this clone: In the same sample, other DNA sequences code for this CDR3. The rearrangement joins TRBV5-6 to TRBJ2-1; 11 nucleotides align to TRBD1. From germline, CDR1 is SGHDT and CDR2 YYEEEE. The CDR3 spans 13 residues. V was pared by 3 bases and J by 7 bases, with 0 bases of the junction left unmatched. CDR3 coding DNA: TGTGCCAGCAGCTGGGACAGGGGGAATGAGCAGTTCTTC. Encoded protein: CASSWDRGNEQFF.

The chain combines TRBV4-2 with TRBJ2-3; no definite D call. Germline-derived CDR1 and CDR2 are LGHNA and YNFKEQ. Trimming pared 0 bases from V and 4 bases from J, leaving 8 bases between. The CDR3 runs 14 residues. The CDR3 coding sequence is TGTGCCAGCAGCCAAGATCGCGTTCCAGATACGCAGTATTTT. It specifies CASSQDRVPDTQYF.

The chain has TRBV11-2 and TRBJ2-7, with D uncertain. Trimming pared 5 bases from V and 4 bases from J, leaving 12 bases between. The CDR3 sequence is 13 residues long. Germline V gives CDR1 SGHAT, CDR2 FQNNGV. Here the CDR3 DNA reads TGTGCCAGCAGCCAGCAGGTTCGATACGAGCAGTACTTC. This sequence encodes CASSQQVRYEQYF. Variable domain in full (rest from reference TRBV11-2 and TRBJ2-7): EAGVAQSPRYKIIEKRQSVAFWCNPISGHATLYWYQQILGQGPKLLIQFQNNGVVDDSQLPKDRFSAERLKGVDSTLKIQPAKLEDSAVYLCASSQQVRYEQYFGPGTRLTVT.

Of note for this clone: The limits of the CDR3 on the DNA are not certain, so only TCRdb's listed CDR3 is given. This chain joins TRBV6-8 and TRBJ1-3. From its first to its last residue, the CDR3 has 19 amino acids. Germline lookup yields CDR1 MNHGY and CDR2 SAAAGT. The CDR3 reads CAHNICVLVCQKTRDTIYF.

The chain recombines TRBV7-9 with TRBJ2-2; either TRBD1 or TRBD2 may fit D (6 bases each). V gave up 5 bases and J gave up 1 base, with 17 bases separating them. Germline V CDR1 and CDR2: SEHNR, FQNEAQ (reference sequence). The CDR3 runs 17 residues. DNA of the CDR3: TGTGCCAGCAGCGGGCTGGGGGGCAGGGTGAACACCGGGGAGCTGTTTTTT. Translating it yields CASSGLGGRVNTGELFF. Looking up the rest from reference TRBV7-9 and TRBJ2-2 gives the full variable domain: DTGVSQNPRHKITKRGQNVTFRCDPISEHNRLYWYRQTLGQGPEFLTYFQNEAQLEKSRLLSDRFSAERPKGSFSTLEIQRTEQGDSAMYLCASSGLGGRVNTGELFFGEGSRLTVL.

The chain recombines TRBV7-8 with TRBJ2-7, with TRBD1 matching 10 bases. The CDR3 loop spans 14 amino acids. After removal of 5 bases from V and 2 bases from J, the junction contained 3 bases not matched to a gene. CDR1 and CDR2 (germline): SGHVS, FQNEAQ. The CDR3: CASSPGTGAYEQYF. The CDR3 DNA reads as TGTGCCAGCAGCCCTGGGACAGGGGCCTACGAGCAGTACTTC.

The rearrangement links TRBV29-1 to TRBJ1-1; tentative D call: TRBD1 (6 bases). The CDR3 runs to 13 residues. V lost 3 bases and J lost 2, with 10 bases in between. Germline V gene sequence: CDR1 SQVTM, CDR2 ANQGSEA. The CDR3 loop reads CSVEDSLNTEAFF. In nucleotides, the CDR3 is TGCAGCGTTGAGGACAGCTTAAACACTGAAGCTTTCTTT. Combining the CDR3 with reference TRBV29-1 and TRBJ1-1 gives the whole variable domain SAVISQKPSRDICQRGTSLTIQCQVDSQVTMMFWYRQQPGQSLTLIATANQGSEATYESGFVIDKFPISRPNLTFSTLTVSNMSPEDSSIYLCSVEDSLNTEAFFGQGTRLTVV.

The table lists this clone with many counts. The genes are TRBV7-9 and TRBJ1-1, with TRBD1 as a possible D gene (5 bases). Per the germline V gene, CDR1 is SEHNR and CDR2 is FQNEAQ (reference sequence). CDR3 length: 14 amino acids. With 4 bases removed from V and 2 bases from J, the gap between germline ends came to 11 bases. The DNA of the CDR3 is TGTGCCAGCAGCTCCTCAGGGAGAAACACTGAAGCTTTCTTT. Translated: CASSSSGRNTEAFF.

The V and J genes are TRBV14 and TRBJ1-1, with a weak D call TRBD1 (6 bases). Trimming pared 1 base from V and 3 bases from J, leaving 9 bases between. This CDR3 has 14 residues. Germline CDR1 SGHDN, CDR2 FVKESK. CDR3 protein: CASSQVPGDTEAFF. The CDR3 coding sequence is TGTGCCAGCAGCCAAGTCCCAGGGGACACTGAAGCTTTCTTT.

The sample holds one count of this clone. The rearrangement uses TRBV10-3 and TRBJ2-7; no clear D gene. The CDR3 length is 12 residues. Looked up from germline, CDR1 is ENHRY and CDR2 is SYGVKD. Trimming removed 3 bases at V and 3 bases at J, with 6 bases between. The CDR3 DNA sequence: TGTGCCATCAGTGATCGGCTCTACGAGCAGTACTTC. This gives the protein CAISDRLYEQYF.

This chain connects TRBV4-2 to TRBJ2-1, with 14 bases matching TRBD2. V trimming: 4 bases; J trimming: 15 bases; junction bases outside the gene matches: 8. The CDR3 runs to 14 residues. CDR1 LGHNA and CDR2 YNFKEQ come from the germline V gene. CDR3 nucleotide sequence: TGTGCCAGCAGCCCCACCGGGACTAGCGGGAGTCCGTTCTTC. Amino acid sequence: CASSPTGTSGSPFF.

The CDR3: CASSGWGAGLVNEQFF. CDR3 DNA: TGTGCCAGCAGCGGCTGGGGAGCGGGATTAGTAAATGAGCAGTTCTTC. J is TRBJ2-1 and V is TRBV9; the match to TRBD2 covers 7 bases. The J segment lost 7 bases and the V segment lost 3 bases, leaving 13 bases of the junction unmatched. Germline V lookup: CDR1 SGDLS, CDR2 YYNGEE. CDR3 length: 16 residues.

The chain carries TRBV7-3 and TRBJ1-1, with 7 nucleotides matching TRBD1. Germline CDR1 is SGHTA and CDR2 is FQGTGA. Trimming removed 1 base from V and 0 bases from J; junction bases left unmatched: 11. The CDR3 has 18 residues. The chain's CDR3 is CASSLNRQGVSVNTEAFF. CDR3 DNA sequence: TGTGCCAGCAGCTTAAATCGGCAGGGGGTATCCGTGAACACTGAAGCTTTCTTT.

The chain couples TRBV7-9 to TRBJ1-1; the D is unclear. V shed 2 bases and J shed 1 base, with 11 bases lying between them. This CDR3 comprises 15 residues. CDR1 SEHNR and CDR2 FQNEAQ come from the germline V gene (reference sequence). CDR3 residues: CASSLYLAPNTEAFF. The DNA of the CDR3 is TGTGCCAGCAGCTTATATTTAGCTCCGAACACTGAAGCTTTCTTT.